These T cell receptor beta chains were read from a single sample in a study of cytomegalovirus exposure and HLA in healthy donors. The method was immunoSEQ multiplex PCR; TCRdb's version includes in-frame clones alone and lacks a portion of them. The table records approximately 100,000 clones, about 81% of them present only once. Sequencing was carried out using PBMCs. Receptor source: a man in his forties in good health and CMV-seronegative. The CDR3 runs from the conserved cysteine through the conserved F or W. The order of the fields is clone size, V gene, CDR3 protein. Not every row has a clone size; where given, it reads once, few, many or a size class.

clone size: .
V gene: TRBV7-2
CDR3 protein: CASSLQTVNQPQHF

clone size: .
V gene: TRBV30
CDR3 protein: CASAGQGSLNSPLHF

clone size: .
V gene: TRBV5-4
CDR3 protein: CASSLAPLANTEAFF

clone size: .
V gene: TRBV21-1
CDR3 protein: CASSKGQPGNSPLHF

clone size: .
V gene: TRBV5-5
CDR3 protein: CASSPTPSGLAGGGEQYF

clone size: .
V gene: TRBV6-1
CDR3 protein: CASSPGTGMNTEAFF

clone size: .
V gene: TRBV4-1
CDR3 protein: CASSQDPGQEYNEQFF

clone size: .
V gene: TRBV6-5
CDR3 protein: CASSSTGTPEAFF

clone size: once
V gene: TRBV7-2
CDR3 protein: CASSLRRGGSYEQYF

clone size: .
V gene: TRBV5-4
CDR3 protein: CASSLAQPGSPLHF

clone size: .
V gene: TRBV4-1
CDR3 protein: CASSQVDRGRWYF

clone size: .
V gene: TRBV2
CDR3 protein: CASSPGEQYF

clone size: once
V gene: TRBV27
CDR3 protein: CASSPTSALNEQFF

clone size: few
V gene: TRBV11-1
CDR3 protein: CASSMGQGDHTDTQYF

clone size: .
V gene: TRBV13
CDR3 protein: CASSLGGGPYEQYF

clone size: .
V gene: TRBV10-2
CDR3 protein: CASRASGEAGIGELFF

clone size: .
V gene: TRBV4-1
CDR3 protein: CASSQDWLAGGQETQYF

clone size: .
V gene: TRBV7-9
CDR3 protein: CASSSGLSSGANVLTF

clone size: .
V gene: TRBV5-4
CDR3 protein: CASSFGQTYEQYF

clone size: .
V gene: TRBV9
CDR3 protein: CASSVRGSETQYF

clone size: .
V gene: TRBV19
CDR3 protein: CASNTGTGRNSPLHF

clone size: .
V gene: TRBV27
CDR3 protein: CASSFRALSQQYF

clone size: .
V gene: TRBV18
CDR3 protein: CASSPQQGLSQQYF

clone size: .
V gene: TRBV6-5
CDR3 protein: CASRPTGAGTGELFF

clone size: .
V gene: TRBV14
CDR3 protein: CASSQGGTGFAYEQYF

clone size: .
V gene: TRBV19
CDR3 protein: CASKRGMNTEAFF

clone size: .
V gene: TRBV5-1
CDR3 protein: CASSLQGLVPETQYF

clone size: .
V gene: TRBV5-1
CDR3 protein: CASSHSGDNQPQHF